The 20 T cell receptor beta chains given below trace back to one sample, sequenced in a study of T cells expressing NK-cell markers. TCRdb re-called the 5' RACE reads and gives one entry per CDR3 protein, without DNA. The table lists 500,000 to 700,000 distinct CDR3 sequences, with under 4.5% in the top ten. The sequencing sample was made of blood T cells: a sorted CD56 or NKG2C T cell subset, CD4+ or CD8+ T cells, or bulk PBMC T cells (not recorded which). These receptor sequences come from a man younger than 35 in good health.

The CDR3 loop is CASSQQGSTEAFF. The chain uses TRBV12-3 or TRBV12-4 and TRBJ1-1; the TCRdb call, TRBD1, lacks DNA for checking. CDR3 length: 13 residues.

The V call is TRBV18, the J call TRBJ1-4. The CDR3 spans 14 residues. The germline V gene has CDR1 KGHSH and CDR2 LQKENI. The CDR3 reads CASSPTVQDEKLFF. Using reference TRBV18 and TRBJ1-4 for the parts outside the CDR3, the full variable domain is NAGVMQNPRHLVRRRGQEARLRCSPMKGHSHVYWYRQLPEEGLKFMVYLQKENIIDESGMPKERFSAEFPKEGPSILRIQQVVRGDSAAYFCASSPTVQDEKLFFGSGTQLSVL.

CDR3 loop: CAISDHRDTAGNEQFF. The chain links TRBV10-3 to TRBJ2-1; no DNA is available, so the TRBD1 call from TCRdb remains unchecked. The length of the CDR3 is 16 residues. CDR1 and CDR2 from the germline V gene are ENHRY and SYGVKD.

The chain carries TRBV20-1 and TRBJ2-5; TCRdb returns TRBD2, unconfirmable since there is no DNA. Germline V gene sequence: CDR1 DFQATT, CDR2 SNEGSKA (reference sequence). The CDR3 has 14 amino acids. The CDR3 sequence is CSASSGTNQETQYF.

The rearrangement joins TRBV4-2 to TRBJ1-4. Germline V CDR1 and CDR2: LGHNA, YNFKEQ. The CDR3 is 16 residues long. CDR3: CASSQGGGDLAEKLFF.

The J gene is TRBJ1-1, the V gene TRBV4-1; the TRBD1 assignment by TCRdb is unverifiable without DNA. The germline gives CDR1 MGHRA, CDR2 YSYEKL. The CDR3 is 15 amino acids. The CDR3 here is CASSQESAKTGEAFF.

This rearrangement joins TRBV7-9 to TRBJ2-1; the TCRdb call, TRBD1, lacks DNA for checking. The germline V gene has CDR1 SEHNR and CDR2 FQNEAQ (reference sequence). CDR3 length: 14 amino acids. CDR3 loop: CASSLVRAEDEQFF.

The chain is built from TRBV6-2 or TRBV6-3 and TRBJ2-3. Germline V gene sequence: CDR1 MNHEY, CDR2 SVGEGT. The CDR3 runs 14 residues. The CDR3: CASSYSRVPDTQYF.

The CDR3 sequence is CSARDPLRPNTEAFF. The chain employs TRBV20-1 and TRBJ1-1; lacking DNA, the TRBD1 call made by TCRdb goes unchecked. Germline CDR1 is DFQATT and CDR2 is SNEGSKA (reference sequence). There are 15 residues in the CDR3.

The V gene is TRBV10-3, the J gene TRBJ2-6; TCRdb outputs TRBD1, but without DNA this stays unchecked. Germline loops: CDR1 ENHRY, CDR2 SYGVKD. This CDR3 spans 16 amino acids. CDR3 sequence: CAIISGVSSGANVLTF.

The genes are TRBV2 and TRBJ2-5. Germline V gives CDR1 SNHLY, CDR2 FYNNEI. CDR3 size: 12 residues. The CDR3 here is CASMEIVETQYF.

This chain joins TRBV7-8 and TRBJ2-7; TCRdb lists TRBD2, though no DNA is available to test this call. The length of the CDR3 is 12 residues. The germline CDR1 and CDR2 sequences are SGHVS and FQNEAQ. This CDR3 is CASSLMEAEQYF.

The chain employs TRBV9 and TRBJ1-6. This CDR3 comprises 15 residues. CDR1 and CDR2 (germline): SGDLS, YYNGEE. Here the CDR3 reads CASSVDKANNSPLHF. The variable domain in full, with the rest retrieved from reference TRBV9 and TRBJ1-6, is DSGVTQTPKHLITATGQRVTLRCSPRSGDLSVYWYQQSLDQGLQFLIQYYNGEERAKGNILERFSAQQFPDLHSELNLSSLELGDSALYFCASSVDKANNSPLHFGNGTRLTVT.

This rearrangement joins TRBV7-2 to TRBJ1-2; as DNA is missing, the TRBD1 call by TCRdb cannot be tested. The CDR3 contains 15 residues. The germline CDR1 and CDR2 sequences are SGHTA and FQGNSA. The CDR3 sequence: CASSFQGDWAYGYTF.

This sequence joins TRBV29-1 and TRBJ2-3; the D call of TRBD1 rests on TCRdb alone, since no DNA is present to check it. Germline-derived CDR1 and CDR2 are SQVTM and ANQGSEA. The CDR3 loop spans 13 amino acids. The CDR3 reads CSAGGTNTDTQYF.

The chain is built from TRBV7-2 and TRBJ2-3; TCRdb calls TRBD2, which cannot be checked without DNA. This CDR3 has 13 residues. CDR1 is SGHTA, CDR2 FQGNSA, per germline. This chain's CDR3 is CASSRAGTDTQYF.

The V call is TRBV7-8, the J call TRBJ2-3; TCRdb reports TRBD2, a call that lacks DNA to check it against. The germline V gene has CDR1 SGHVS and CDR2 FQNEAQ. The CDR3 runs to 13 residues. The CDR3 spells CASSLGGEDTQYF.

The V call is TRBV12-5, the J call TRBJ2-1; the TCRdb D gene call, TRBD1, has no DNA to confirm it. The CDR3 loop spans 11 amino acids. Germline loops: CDR1 LGHNT, CDR2 FRNRAP. The CDR3 spells CASGLSGVEFF.

The V call is TRBV10-2, the J call TRBJ1-2; TCRdb returns TRBD1, unconfirmable since there is no DNA. The CDR3 runs to 20 residues. Germline CDR1 is WSHSY and CDR2 is SAAADI. CDR3 sequence: CASSENRDRAGRKVNYGYTF.

The V gene is TRBV12-3 or TRBV12-4, the J gene TRBJ2-4; TCRdb's D call of TRBD1 is untestable without DNA. This CDR3 comprises 12 residues. The CDR3 is CASSQGRNIQYF.